This TCR beta chain was sequenced during a study of human T cells and chemical hapten exposure. The time point is: patch test 3, about 24 weeks after DPC sensitization. The treatment was: therapeutic diphenylcyclopropenone sensitization with weekly scalp DPC. Individual cDNA molecules had unique molecular identifiers attached to them by the library. TCRdb re-derived calls from the RACE reads in MiXCR, one entry per CDR3 protein. The sample holds roughly 200,000 distinct CDR3 sequences, under 30% seen once. Germline assignment: CDR1 MDHEN and CDR2 SYDVKM. V lost 5 bases and J lost 5; bases outside the gene matches: 13. The CDR3 is 18 residues long.

J is TRBJ2-2 and V is TRBV28; 11 bases are a match to TRBD1. The sequence was collected from a woman aged 35 to 49 with alopecia areata. Some clones in this sample may be carry-over from other donors' samples. The source was whole blood, collected in connection with sensitization to the hapten diphenylcyclopropenone (DPC). Written as DNA, the CDR3 is TGTGCCAGCAGTACTATACGCGGACAGGGGGCATGGACCGGGGAGCTGTTTTTT. It codes for CASSTIRGQGAWTGELFF. Looking up the rest from reference TRBV28 and TRBJ2-2 gives the full variable domain: DVKVTQSSRYLVKRTGEKVFLECVQDMDHENMFWYRQDPGLGLRLIYFSYDVKMKEKGDIPEGYSVSREKKERFSLILESASTNQTSMYLCASSTIRGQGAWTGELFFGEGSRLTVL.